The present TCR beta chain was sequenced within a study of cytomegalovirus exposure and HLA in healthy donors. Study results and caveats: Most of the TCR beta V segments (in an earlier analysis) were productive either about 87% or about 30% of the time. Excluded were some V segments that proved indistinguishable, including TRBV6-2 and TRBV6-3. Later analysis associated a missense DCLRE1C variant with TCR beta V- and J-gene trimming.

The PCR used 60 Vbeta and 13 Jbeta primers. Assay: immunoSEQ multiplex PCR; the TCRdb copy retains only in-frame clones and omits some. The sample has 100,000 to 150,000 clones, 76% seen once. Trimming cost V 5 bases and J 4 bases, with 14 bases left between them. Germline assignment: CDR1 MDHEN and CDR2 SYDVKM. This CDR3 is 14 amino acids long. Healthy individuals who donated bone marrow served as the donors. In regard to this clone: Its antigen is as yet unknown.

The chain employs TRBV28 and TRBJ1-2; D might be TRBD1 (6 bases). This clonotype originated in a man aged 45-60 years in good health and CMV-seronegative. Sequenced material: PBMCs. This chain's CDR3 is CASSLQGVSYGYTF. CDR3 DNA sequence: TGTGCCAGCAGTCTACAGGGTGTAAGCTATGGCTACACCTTC.